This TCR beta chain was found in a study of cytomegalovirus exposure and HLA in healthy donors. In the study overall: Of a few hundred genotyped donors, roughly 76% grouped in the Caucasian-associated ancestry cluster. General study findings and limits: The availability of immune exposure information extended only to CMV serostatus. Further analysis was carried out later, and it showed several of the most significant clusters appearing linked to common viral pathogens.

PCR was performed using 60 Vbeta and 13 Jbeta primers. TCRdb keeps only in-frame clones here, not all; method: immunoSEQ multiplex PCR. Of around 140,000 clones in the sample, around four fifths were seen once. The CDR3 totals 16 residues. The germline CDR1 and CDR2 sequences are SEHNR and FQNEAQ (reference sequence). V shed 1 base and J shed 8 bases, with 18 bases lying between them. Concerning this clone itself: Its antigen is unidentified.

Healthy bone marrow donors made up the donor group. Sample: PBMCs. The genes are TRBV7-9 and TRBJ2-1; D possibly corresponds to TRBD2 (6 bases). The source of this sequence is a woman aged 50 to 65 in good health and CMV-seropositive. The CDR3 coding sequence is TGTGCCAGCAGCTTAGTGGGCTGGGGGGAGGTGGATGAGCAGTTCTTC. It codes for CASSLVGWGEVDEQFF.